The 24 T cell receptor beta chains listed next were all sequenced from one sample in a study of PD-1 blockade in mismatch repair-deficient tumors. This table comes from immunoSEQ multiplex PCR, and its TCRdb copy is limited to in-frame clones, with some not included. Of 100,000 to 150,000 clones detected, roughly 90% appear once; the ten largest clones hold around 11%. The sample here was peripheral blood, taken approximately 72 weeks after starting pembrolizumab. The receptors stem from an adult with mismatch repair-deficient cancer.

CDR3: CASSNQGANTGELFF. The DNA for the CDR3 is TGTGCCAGCAGCAACCAAGGGGCAAACACCGGGGAGCTGTTTTTT. V gene TRBV11-3 combines with J gene TRBJ2-2, with D possibly matching TRBD1 (5 bases). The CDR3 totals 15 residues. The germline V gene encodes CDR1 SGHNT and CDR2 YENEEA. V was clipped by 5 bases and J by 2 bases, with 12 bases between them. Supplemented by reference TRBV11-3 and TRBJ2-2, the full variable domain reads EAGVVQSPRYKIIEKKQPVAFWCNPISGHNTLYWYLQNLGQGPELLIRYENEEAVDDSQLPKDRFSAERLKGVDSTLKIQPAELGDSAVYLCASSNQGANTGELFFGEGSRLTVL.

The chain recombines TRBV4-1 with TRBJ1-2, with 8 nucleotides matching TRBD1. The CDR3 extends over 14 amino acids. V dropped 4 bases and J dropped 4; count of bases not matched to a gene: 5. CDR1 and CDR2 from the germline V gene are MGHRA and YSYEKL. The CDR3 DNA sequence: TGCGCCAGCAGCCTAGGACAGGGAGCCTATGGCTACACCTTC. Its protein is CASSLGQGAYGYTF.

The chain combines TRBV28 with TRBJ2-7; the D is unclear. From germline, CDR1 is MDHEN and CDR2 SYDVKM. V dropped 2 bases and J dropped 7 bases, with 18 bases sitting between them. This CDR3 spans 15 amino acids. The CDR3 nucleotides are TGTGCCAGCAGTTTACGGCTAACCAACATTGGGGAGCAGTACTTC. Residues: CASSLRLTNIGEQYF.

The chain combines TRBV6-5 with TRBJ1-2, with 8 positions matching TRBD1. V lost 6 bases to trimming and J lost 6 bases; unmatched junction nucleotides: 9. The germline V gene has CDR1 MNHEY and CDR2 SVGAGI. The CDR3 covers 14 residues. In nucleotides, the CDR3 is TGTGCCAGCAGCACCCGGACAGGGTTCCATGGCTACACCTTC. It encodes CASSTRTGFHGYTF.

This clone was counted a single time. The chain is built from TRBV2 and TRBJ2-1; D is ambiguous. The germline V and J ends were trimmed by 2 bases and 2 bases, with 7 bases remaining between them. Germline lookup yields CDR1 SNHLY and CDR2 FYNNEI. The CDR3 sequence is 14 residues long. In nucleotides, the CDR3 is TGTGCCAGCAGTGAAACAGAAACCTACAATGAGCAGTTCTTC. This sequence encodes CASSETETYNEQFF.

The V gene is TRBV6-4, the J gene TRBJ2-1, with D possibly matching TRBD1 (6 bases). CDR3 size: 15 residues. CDR1 is MRHNA, CDR2 SNTAGT, per germline. V lost 0 bases and J 6 bases, leaving 12 bases between the germline ends. The CDR3 reads CASSDSVQGGNEQFF. Written as DNA, the CDR3 is TGTGCCAGCAGTGACTCGGTACAGGGCGGCAATGAGCAGTTCTTC.

V and J are TRBV19 and TRBJ2-7; D is unclear. V was cut by 3 bases and J by 0 bases, with 12 bases left in between. The length of the CDR3 is 15 residues. Germline V CDR1 and CDR2: LNHDA, SQIVND (reference sequence). In DNA form, the CDR3 reads TGTGCCAGTAGTATGGGCACCCCTTTCTCCTACGAGCAGTACTTC. Its translation: CASSMGTPFSYEQYF. Variable domain in full (rest from reference TRBV19 and TRBJ2-7): DGGITQSPKYLFRKEGQNVTLSCEQNLNHDAMYWYRQDPGQGLRLIYYSQIVNDFQKGDIAEGYSVSREKKESFPLTVTSAQKNPTAFYLCASSMGTPFSYEQYFGPGTRLTVT.

The chain is built from TRBV6-5 and TRBJ1-5; a weak D match, TRBD1 (5 bases). Germline V gives CDR1 MNHEY, CDR2 SVGAGI. This CDR3 region has 14 residues. The V and J ends lost 4 bases and 3 bases respectively, with 10 bases between them. As DNA, the CDR3 is TGTGCCAGCAGTTTTGACAGATACAATCAGCCCCAGCATTTT. Amino acids: CASSFDRYNQPQHF.

This clone was seen a handful of times. This rearrangement joins TRBV30 to TRBJ2-3, with a weak D call TRBD1 (6 bases). Germline CDR1 reads GTSNPN; CDR2 reads SVGIG (reference sequence). V was cut by 4 bases and J by 6 bases, with 20 bases left in between. This CDR3 region has 15 residues. CDR3 protein: CAWKVRGRGTDTQYF. The CDR3 coding sequence is TGTGCCTGGAAAGTACGAGGCAGGGGTACCGATACGCAGTATTTT.

The chain carries TRBV11-3 and TRBJ2-3; TRBD2 might be the D (5 bases). V dropped 2 bases and J dropped 1 base, with 13 bases sitting between them. The CDR3 runs 16 residues. Germline V gene lookup returns CDR1 SGHNT and CDR2 YENEEA. The CDR3 region has the DNA TGTGCCAGCAGCTTATACACTAGATCTCGCACAGATACGCAGTATTTT. It translates to CASSLYTRSRTDTQYF.

This chain links TRBV6-6 with TRBJ1-1, with TRBD1 as a possible D gene (5 bases). V lost 7 bases to trimming and J lost 4 bases, with 19 bases between them. Per germline, CDR1 MNHNY and CDR2 SVGAGI (reference sequence). This CDR3 is 15 amino acids long. CDR3 in DNA: TGTGCCAGCACTACACGGGACCTACCAGGCACTGAAGCTTTCTTT. Protein: CASTTRDLPGTEAFF.

This rearrangement joins TRBV4-1 to TRBJ1-3; no clear D gene. Trimming took 1 base from V and 1 from J, leaving 5 bases between them. This CDR3 has 14 residues. CDR1 is MGHRA and CDR2 is YSYEKL in the germline V gene. CDR3 DNA sequence: TGCGCCAGCAGCCAAGTCCCGTCTGGAAACACCATATATTTT. Its translation is CASSQVPSGNTIYF.

The chain carries TRBV13 and TRBJ1-1; weak D call: TRBD1 (5 bases). This CDR3 is 14 amino acids long. Trimming took 4 bases from V and 5 from J, leaving 14 bases between them. Germline CDR1 PRHDT, CDR2 FYEKMQ (reference sequence). The CDR3 bases are TGTGCCAGCAGCTCCTGGGACCAAACAACTGAAGCTTTCTTT. Translated: CASSSWDQTTEAFF.

The chain couples TRBV4-3 to TRBJ1-1; D call uncertain. Looked up from germline, CDR1 is LGHNA and CDR2 is YSLEER. V was clipped by 1 base and J by 1 base, with 10 bases between them. The CDR3 has 15 residues. For the CDR3, the DNA is TGCGCCAGCAGCCAAGGCTACTACAAGAACACTGAAGCTTTCTTT. Translation gives CASSQGYYKNTEAFF.

The chain joins TRBV27 to TRBJ2-3; TRBD2 might be the D (6 bases). Trimming stripped 6 bases from V and 3 bases from J, with 19 bases between. Germline-derived CDR1 and CDR2 are MNHEY and SMNVEV (reference sequence). This CDR3 has 16 amino acids. This CDR3 is CASSPLRLDSTDTQYF. CDR3 coding DNA: TGTGCCAGCAGCCCCCTGAGACTAGATTCAACAGATACGCAGTATTTT.

The CDR3 DNA is TGTGCCAGCAGCGCGGGACAGAGCTCCTACAATGAGCAGTTCTTC. Amino acid sequence: CASSAGQSSYNEQFF. This sequence joins TRBV9 and TRBJ2-1; 7 nucleotides match TRBD1. Trimming removed 3 bases from V and 0 bases from J; junction bases left unmatched: 3. In germline, CDR1 is SGDLS, CDR2 YYNGEE. CDR3 length: 15 residues.

A remark on this clone: At one end, the junction sequence differs from germline, possibly due to a read error. The chain uses TRBV28 and TRBJ1-2; D is unresolved. The CDR3 covers 13 residues. CDR1 and CDR2 (germline): MDHEN, SYDVKM. This CDR3 reads CASGRGGSYGHTF. DNA of the CDR3: TGTGCCAGTGGTCGGGGAGGCTCCTATGGCCACACCTTC.

The V and J genes are TRBV7-9 and TRBJ1-1; D remains unclear. V lost 6 bases, J lost 3 bases, and 8 bases lay in between. Germline values: CDR1 SEHNR, CDR2 FQNEAQ (reference sequence). The CDR3 contains 12 residues. This CDR3 reads CASRREDTEAFF. CDR3 coding DNA: TGTGCCAGCAGGAGGGAGGACACTGAAGCTTTCTTT.

The rearrangement links TRBV27 to TRBJ2-1; no clear D gene. This CDR3 is built from 14 residues. Germline assignment: CDR1 MNHEY and CDR2 SMNVEV (reference sequence). Trimming cost V 5 bases and J 5 bases, with 13 bases left between them. The CDR3 DNA follows: TGTGCCAGCAGTCGAGCAGAAATTCACAATGAGCAGTTCTTC. Amino acids: CASSRAEIHNEQFF.

The chain is built from TRBV6-1 and TRBJ1-5; D not resolved. Germline CDR1 MNHNS, CDR2 SASEGT. V was cut by 10 bases and J by 6 bases, with 10 bases left in between. This CDR3 region has 11 residues. The CDR3 spells CAKEVGQPQHF. The CDR3 DNA follows: TGTGCCAAAGAGGTGGGTCAGCCCCAGCATTTT.

This rearrangement joins TRBV7-9 to TRBJ2-1; D is uncertain. CDR3 length: 16 residues. CDR1 and CDR2 from the germline V gene are SEHNR and FQNEAQ (reference sequence). Deletions cut 1 base from V and 4 bases from J, with 14 bases between. CDR3 nucleotides: TGTGCCAGCAGCTTAGGTCCGTACGGACCATACAATGAGCAGTTCTTC. It specifies CASSLGPYGPYNEQFF.

This clone turned up a few times. This chain links TRBV5-4 with TRBJ1-1; D is uncertain. Germline assignment: CDR1 SGHNT and CDR2 YYREEE (reference sequence). The length of the CDR3 is 16 residues. V was trimmed by 2 bases and J by 6 bases, leaving 20 bases between them. CDR3 sequence: CASSLGWAARGAEAFF. CDR3 bases: TGTGCCAGCAGCTTAGGGTGGGCCGCGAGAGGCGCTGAAGCTTTCTTT.

The CDR3 nucleotides read TGCAGCGTTGAAGCCAGTGCACCTAACTATGGCTACACCTTC. Its protein is CSVEASAPNYGYTF. The rearrangement links TRBV29-1 to TRBJ1-2; D not resolved. V lost 1 base and J lost 0, with 9 bases in between. The CDR3 spans 14 residues. Germline CDR1 is SQVTM and CDR2 is ANQGSEA.

The chain couples TRBV15 to TRBJ2-3; D might be TRBD2 (5 bases). Germline lookup yields CDR1 LNHNV and CDR2 YYDKDF (reference sequence). Between the trimmed V and J ends, which lost 0 bases and 0 bases, there was a span of 10 bases. The CDR3 contains 16 residues. The CDR3 coding sequence is TGTGCCACCAGCAGAGATAGTGCGGGTAGCACAGATACGCAGTATTTT. The encoded protein is CATSRDSAGSTDTQYF.